This TCR beta chain was found in a study of prognosis after radiotherapy for stage I lung cancer. About the study: There were roughly 15 patients with newly diagnosed primary stage I lung tumors and several patients with oligometastatic NSCLC after surgical resection of the primary tumor. Following radiotherapy, four patients went on to present distant metastases at a median of around 7 months, and over 13 exhibited no significant progression.

This clonotype was seen repeatedly, ten times or more. The antigen remains unidentified. Germline V gene data show CDR1 as LGHNA and CDR2 as YSLEER. V lost 2 bases, J lost 6 bases, and 16 bases lay in between. The CDR3 is 15 amino acids. Peripheral blood samples of roughly 6 milliliters were drawn at each of two time points. Broader study findings: Usage of the TRBV and TRBJ genes (in patients with versus without metastases) was reportedly different.

The study amplified the TCR beta CDR3 region from genomic DNA. This amplification was carried out by two rounds of multiplex PCR. The authors ran first-round PCR with primers specific to each TRBV and TRBJ gene. From the multiplex PCR reads, TCRdb called clonotypes with MiXCR, one entry per CDR3 protein. The sample holds 15,000 to 20,000 distinct CDR3 sequences, approximately 28% seen once. The sample here was PBMCs, taken before or after stereotactic body radiation therapy (not recorded which). The sequence derives from a donor of 50 years or more with non-small cell lung cancer. This chain uses TRBV4-3 with TRBJ1-2; tentatively, D is TRBD1 (6 bases). In DNA, the CDR3 is TGCGCCAGCAGCCAATACAGACGGGGGCTGGATGGCTACACCTTC. It is translated as CASSQYRRGLDGYTF.